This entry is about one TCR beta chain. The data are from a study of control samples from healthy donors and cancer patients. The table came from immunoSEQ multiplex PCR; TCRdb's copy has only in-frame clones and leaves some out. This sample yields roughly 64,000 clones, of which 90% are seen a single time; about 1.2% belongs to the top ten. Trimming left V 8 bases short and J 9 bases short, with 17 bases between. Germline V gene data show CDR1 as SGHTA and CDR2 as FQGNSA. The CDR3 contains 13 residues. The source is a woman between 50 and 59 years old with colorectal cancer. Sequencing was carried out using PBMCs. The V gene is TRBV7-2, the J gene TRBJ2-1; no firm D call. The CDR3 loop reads CASSYSRFGEQFF. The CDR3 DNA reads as TGTGCCAGCTCCTATTCTCGGTTTGGTGAGCAGTTCTTC.